A selection of T cell receptor beta chains follows, all from one sample in a study of response to subunit inactivated influenza vaccine. From the RT-PCR reads, TCRdb called clonotypes with MiXCR, one entry per CDR3 protein. The data contain roughly 790,000 distinct CDR3 sequences, about 20% of them singletons. The sample here was PBMCs from blood, taken about 5 days after vaccination. The receptor source for this set is a man in his fifties who received an inactivated influenza vaccine. CDR3s include the opening cysteine and the closing phenylalanine or tryptophan. Each record gives: clone size, J gene, V gene, D gene, CDR3 protein, CDR3 DNA. The D gene is left open where the match is weak. Some rows mark clone size as missing; the rest say once, few, many or name a class of expanded clone.

clone_size: many
j_call: TRBJ1-1
v_call: TRBV12-3/TRBV12-4
d_call: .
cdr3_aa: CASRGTNMNTEAFF
cdr3_nt: TGTGCCAGCAGGGGGACAAACATGAACACTGAAGCTTTCTTT

clone_size: few
j_call: TRBJ2-2
v_call: TRBV5-6
d_call: .
cdr3_aa: CASSLRVLKTGELFF
cdr3_nt: TGTGCCAGCAGCTTGCGAGTTCTAAAAACCGGGGAGCTGTTTTTT

clone_size: .
j_call: TRBJ2-6
v_call: TRBV6-2/TRBV6-3
d_call: TRBD2
cdr3_aa: CASSSGTSFSGANVLTF
cdr3_nt: TGTGCCAGCAGTTCCGGGACTAGTTTTTCTGGGGCCAACGTCCTGACTTTC

clone_size: many
j_call: TRBJ2-2
v_call: TRBV6-1
d_call: .
cdr3_aa: CASTTRAGPANTGELFF
cdr3_nt: TGTGCCAGCACTACAAGGGCAGGGCCCGCGAACACCGGGGAGCTGTTTTTT

clone_size: .
j_call: TRBJ1-5
v_call: TRBV9
d_call: .
cdr3_aa: CASSVDGGRQPQHF
cdr3_nt: TGTGCCAGCAGCGTAGATGGGGGGCGTCAGCCCCAGCATTTT

clone_size: .
j_call: TRBJ2-1
v_call: TRBV5-5
d_call: TRBD2
cdr3_aa: CASSLALRNSGGNNEQFF
cdr3_nt: TGTGCCAGCAGCTTGGCCCTCCGAAATAGCGGGGGAAACAATGAGCAGTTCTTC

clone_size: .
j_call: TRBJ2-1
v_call: TRBV18
d_call: TRBD1
cdr3_aa: CASSPRDRIHNEQFF
cdr3_nt: TGTGCCAGCTCACCACGGGACAGGATACACAATGAGCAGTTCTTC

clone_size: .
j_call: TRBJ2-5
v_call: TRBV7-8
d_call: .
cdr3_aa: CASSPLGPTSGETQYF
cdr3_nt: TGTGCCAGCAGCCCTCTCGGACCCACCTCAGGAGAGACCCAGTACTTC

clone_size: .
j_call: TRBJ1-2
v_call: TRBV5-1
d_call: .
cdr3_aa: CASRSVSWVYGYTF
cdr3_nt: TGCGCCAGCAGATCAGTCAGTTGGGTCTATGGCTACACCTTC

clone_size: .
j_call: TRBJ2-7
v_call: TRBV6-1
d_call: TRBD2
cdr3_aa: CASTWTSGPYEQYF
cdr3_nt: TGTGCCAGCACCTGGACTAGCGGGCCCTACGAGCAGTACTTC

clone_size: few
j_call: TRBJ2-7
v_call: TRBV20-1
d_call: .
cdr3_aa: CSAGTPKYEQYF
cdr3_nt: TGCAGTGCTGGGACTCCTAAATACGAGCAGTACTTC

clone_size: few
j_call: TRBJ2-5
v_call: TRBV5-1
d_call: TRBD2
cdr3_aa: CASYKAGGDETQYF
cdr3_nt: TGCGCCAGCTACAAGGCGGGAGGGGACGAGACCCAGTACTTC

clone_size: .
j_call: TRBJ2-2
v_call: TRBV5-4
d_call: .
cdr3_aa: CASSTKLASTGELFF
cdr3_nt: TGTGCCAGCAGTACAAAGCTGGCATCCACCGGGGAGCTGTTTTTT

clone_size: .
j_call: TRBJ2-2
v_call: TRBV27
d_call: TRBD1
cdr3_aa: CASSFNRGVAGELFF
cdr3_nt: TGTGCCAGCAGTTTTAACAGGGGGGTTGCTGGGGAGCTGTTTTTT

clone_size: .
j_call: TRBJ2-1
v_call: TRBV5-1
d_call: .
cdr3_aa: CASSYPRGATGSSYNEQFF
cdr3_nt: TGCGCCAGCAGCTATCCTAGGGGGGCAACCGGGAGCTCCTACAATGAGCAGTTCTTC

clone_size: few
j_call: TRBJ2-1
v_call: TRBV24-1
d_call: TRBD1
cdr3_aa: CATSDIGQGEVNEQFF
cdr3_nt: TGTGCCACCAGTGACATCGGACAGGGGGAAGTCAATGAGCAGTTCTTC

clone_size: .
j_call: TRBJ2-5
v_call: TRBV5-1
d_call: .
cdr3_aa: CASQGTNILKTQYF
cdr3_nt: TGCGCCAGCCAGGGGACTAATATTCTGAAGACCCAGTACTTC

clone_size: .
j_call: TRBJ2-7
v_call: TRBV29-1
d_call: TRBD2
cdr3_aa: CSVLGTSGRTYEQYF
cdr3_nt: TGCAGCGTTCTCGGGACTAGCGGGAGGACGTACGAGCAGTACTTC

clone_size: .
j_call: TRBJ1-5
v_call: TRBV5-1
d_call: .
cdr3_aa: CASSLAGSDQPQHF
cdr3_nt: TGCGCCAGCAGCTTGGCGGGGAGCGATCAGCCCCAGCATTTT

clone_size: few
j_call: TRBJ2-7
v_call: TRBV28
d_call: .
cdr3_aa: CASSLLGDGYEQYF
cdr3_nt: TGTGCCAGCAGTTTGCTTGGGGACGGCTACGAGCAGTACTTC

clone_size: few
j_call: TRBJ2-4
v_call: TRBV6-2/TRBV6-3
d_call: TRBD2
cdr3_aa: CASRPPGLGAKNIQYF
cdr3_nt: TGTGCCAGCAGGCCACCGGGACTAGGAGCCAAAAACATTCAGTACTTC

clone_size: .
j_call: TRBJ2-7
v_call: TRBV28
d_call: .
cdr3_aa: CASSFRGASDEQYF
cdr3_nt: TGTGCCAGCAGTTTTCGCGGGGCTTCGGACGAGCAGTACTTC

clone_size: many
j_call: TRBJ2-1
v_call: TRBV12-3/TRBV12-4
d_call: TRBD2
cdr3_aa: CASSLVSGGQGNEQFF
cdr3_nt: TGTGCCAGCAGTTTAGTAAGCGGGGGGCAGGGAAATGAGCAGTTCTTC

clone_size: .
j_call: TRBJ1-1
v_call: TRBV28
d_call: .
cdr3_aa: CASLLEGKAFF
cdr3_nt: TGTGCCAGCCTCCTGGAGGGAAAAGCTTTCTTT

clone_size: .
j_call: TRBJ1-5
v_call: TRBV5-8
d_call: .
cdr3_aa: CASSLGTVVAQPQHF
cdr3_nt: TGTGCCAGCAGCTTGGGTACGGTAGTTGCTCAGCCCCAGCATTTT

clone_size: many
j_call: TRBJ2-3
v_call: TRBV7-6
d_call: .
cdr3_aa: CASSLGAGVTDTQYF
cdr3_nt: TGTGCCAGCAGCTTAGGGGCAGGGGTCACAGATACGCAGTATTTT

clone_size: few
j_call: TRBJ2-1
v_call: TRBV28
d_call: .
cdr3_aa: CASRPQWAYNEQFF
cdr3_nt: TGTGCCAGCCGCCCACAGTGGGCCTACAATGAGCAGTTCTTC

clone_size: few
j_call: TRBJ2-2
v_call: TRBV5-1
d_call: .
cdr3_aa: CASSSSAAGELFF
cdr3_nt: TGCGCCAGCAGCTCTAGCGCAGCCGGGGAGCTGTTTTTT

clone_size: .
j_call: TRBJ2-5
v_call: TRBV5-6
d_call: TRBD1
cdr3_aa: CASSLGSWTGHQYF
cdr3_nt: TGTGCCAGCAGCTTGGGGTCTTGGACAGGACACCAGTACTTC

clone_size: once
j_call: TRBJ2-6
v_call: TRBV7-8
d_call: .
cdr3_aa: CASSLVPGANVLTF
cdr3_nt: TGTGCCAGCAGCTTAGTTCCCGGGGCCAACGTCCTGACTTTC

clone_size: .
j_call: TRBJ2-1
v_call: TRBV5-6
d_call: TRBD2
cdr3_aa: CASSSRLAALSYNEQFF
cdr3_nt: TGTGCCAGCAGCTCCAGACTAGCGGCTTTATCCTACAATGAGCAGTTCTTC

clone_size: .
j_call: TRBJ1-2
v_call: TRBV12-3/TRBV12-4
d_call: .
cdr3_aa: CASSFQGTNYGYTF
cdr3_nt: TGTGCCAGCAGTTTCCAGGGGACCAACTATGGCTACACCTTC

clone_size: .
j_call: TRBJ2-1
v_call: TRBV29-1
d_call: TRBD2
cdr3_aa: CSAEYGRVMEFF
cdr3_nt: TGCAGCGCCGAATACGGGAGGGTCATGGAGTTCTTC

clone_size: .
j_call: TRBJ2-7
v_call: TRBV7-2
d_call: .
cdr3_aa: CASSHPGGGRSYEQYF
cdr3_nt: TGTGCCAGCAGCCACCCTGGTGGGGGGAGGTCCTACGAGCAGTACTTC

clone_size: .
j_call: TRBJ2-3
v_call: TRBV9
d_call: .
cdr3_aa: CASSVATSWAQYF
cdr3_nt: TGTGCCAGCAGCGTAGCTACTAGCTGGGCGCAGTATTTT

clone_size: many
j_call: TRBJ2-1
v_call: TRBV28
d_call: TRBD2
cdr3_aa: CASSSGTSGRDNEQFF
cdr3_nt: TGTGCCAGCAGTTCTGGGACTAGCGGGAGGGACAATGAGCAGTTCTTC

clone_size: few
j_call: TRBJ2-7
v_call: TRBV12-3/TRBV12-4
d_call: .
cdr3_aa: CASSLAGGPEQYF
cdr3_nt: TGTGCCAGCAGTTTAGCGGGCGGTCCCGAGCAGTACTTC

clone_size: many
j_call: TRBJ1-1
v_call: TRBV29-1
d_call: .
cdr3_aa: CSGSVMNTEAFF
cdr3_nt: TGCAGCGGTTCCGTCATGAACACTGAAGCTTTCTTT

clone_size: few
j_call: TRBJ1-2
v_call: TRBV12-3/TRBV12-4
d_call: TRBD1
cdr3_aa: CATIGPGGHVKYGYTF
cdr3_nt: TGTGCCACCATCGGTCCAGGGGGCCACGTGAAGTATGGCTACACCTTC

clone_size: many
j_call: TRBJ2-7
v_call: TRBV12-3/TRBV12-4
d_call: TRBD2
cdr3_aa: CASSLGLADSYEQYF
cdr3_nt: TGTGCCAGCAGCTTGGGACTAGCGGACTCCTACGAGCAGTACTTC

clone_size: many
j_call: TRBJ2-5
v_call: TRBV24-1
d_call: .
cdr3_aa: CATSDSFSGRLTSFQETQYF
cdr3_nt: TGTGCCACCAGTGATTCGTTTAGTGGGCGGCTTACAAGTTTCCAAGAGACCCAGTACTTC

clone_size: few
j_call: TRBJ1-1
v_call: TRBV20-1
d_call: .
cdr3_aa: CSAFSTGNTEAFF
cdr3_nt: TGCAGTGCCTTTTCGACAGGGAACACTGAAGCTTTCTTT

clone_size: few
j_call: TRBJ2-7
v_call: TRBV27
d_call: TRBD1
cdr3_aa: CASSLSIGDRGPYEQYF
cdr3_nt: TGTGCCAGCAGTTTATCGATAGGGGACAGGGGGCCATACGAGCAGTACTTC

clone_size: .
j_call: TRBJ1-1
v_call: TRBV25-1
d_call: .
cdr3_aa: CASSDITEAFF
cdr3_nt: TGTGCCAGCAGTGACATCACTGAAGCTTTCTTT

clone_size: .
j_call: TRBJ2-1
v_call: TRBV19
d_call: .
cdr3_aa: CASSISTYNEQFF
cdr3_nt: TGTGCCAGTAGTATAAGCACCTACAATGAGCAGTTCTTC

clone_size: few
j_call: TRBJ2-7
v_call: TRBV7-8
d_call: .
cdr3_aa: CASSPRGGMGHEQYF
cdr3_nt: TGTGCCAGCAGCCCCAGGGGAGGGATGGGGCACGAGCAGTACTTC

clone_size: few
j_call: TRBJ1-2
v_call: TRBV6-2/TRBV6-3
d_call: .
cdr3_aa: CASSYQSYYGYTF
cdr3_nt: TGTGCCAGCAGTTATCAGAGTTACTATGGCTACACCTTC

clone_size: .
j_call: TRBJ1-6
v_call: TRBV7-2
d_call: .
cdr3_aa: CASSSGQRLYNSPLHF
cdr3_nt: TGTGCCAGCAGCTCCGGACAGAGACTCTATAATTCACCCCTCCACTTT

clone_size: few
j_call: TRBJ2-1
v_call: TRBV6-1
d_call: TRBD2
cdr3_aa: CASTHAIFAGTNNEQFF
cdr3_nt: TGTGCCAGCACTCACGCTATATTTGCCGGGACTAACAATGAGCAGTTCTTC

clone_size: .
j_call: TRBJ2-7
v_call: TRBV20-1
d_call: TRBD2
cdr3_aa: CSASRGSGSGKQYF
cdr3_nt: TGCAGTGCTTCTCGGGGTAGCGGGAGCGGAAAGCAGTACTTC

clone_size: .
j_call: TRBJ2-7
v_call: TRBV27
d_call: .
cdr3_aa: CASSPLGVGRPYEQYF
cdr3_nt: TGTGCCAGCAGTCCCCTCGGGGTGGGCCGTCCCTACGAGCAGTACTTC

clone_size: .
j_call: TRBJ2-5
v_call: TRBV7-2
d_call: .
cdr3_aa: CASSLPGFLETQYF
cdr3_nt: TGTGCCAGCAGCTTACCTGGATTCTTAGAGACCCAGTACTTC